This note documents a single T cell receptor beta chain sequence. This entry comes from a study of T cell changes during pregnancy in multiple sclerosis. This table comes from immunoSEQ multiplex PCR, and its TCRdb copy is limited to in-frame clones, with some not included. Of over 60,000 clones in the sample, approximately 90% were seen once. The TCR was taken from a female donor with multiple sclerosis, enrolled in a pregnancy study. The sample consisted of peripheral blood, taken in the first trimester of pregnancy.

CDR3 region: CASSDTLDTIYF. CDR3 DNA sequence: TGTGCCAGCAGCGACACCCTGGACACCATATATTTT. This chain connects TRBV6-6 to TRBJ1-3; D remains unclear. Per the germline V gene, CDR1 is MNHNY and CDR2 is SVGAGI (reference sequence). Trimming pared 6 bases from V and 8 bases from J, leaving 11 bases between. This CDR3 is 12 amino acids long.